Presented here are 11 T cell receptor beta chains from one specimen sequenced in a study of T-cell memory formation after mild COVID-19. MiXCR, run by TCRdb on the 5' RACE reads, gives a single entry per CDR3 protein. The data hold 170,000 or so distinct CDR3 sequences, with roughly a third observed a single time. The material sequenced was PBMCs or a T cell subset sorted from them (not recorded which). These receptors were collected from an adult woman who had mild COVID-19 (a few samples of this study predate the infection). Cell type and time point are not known.

The chain is built from TRBV27 and TRBJ1-1; 9 bases match TRBD1. The CDR3 runs 18 residues. Germline CDR1 MNHEY, CDR2 SMNVEV (reference sequence). Trimming took 1 base from V and 5 from J; bases not matched to a gene: 14. This CDR3 is CASSLYLAGTGLETEAFF. The CDR3, as DNA: TGTGCCAGCAGTTTATATCTTGCCGGGACAGGGTTGGAAACTGAAGCTTTCTTT.

Here the CDR3 reads CASSFRGADTQYF. CDR3 nucleotides: TGTGCCAGCAGCTTCCGAGGGGCAGATACGCAGTATTTT. This sequence joins TRBV7-2 and TRBJ2-3; D assignment may be TRBD1 or TRBD2 (5 bases each). The CDR3 has 13 amino acids. CDR1 is SGHTA and CDR2 is FQGNSA in the germline V gene. The germline V and J ends were trimmed by 3 bases and 4 bases, with 8 bases remaining between them.

The CDR3 sequence: CAISVYNEQFF. Here the CDR3 DNA reads TGTGCCATCAGTGTATACAATGAGCAGTTCTTC. This chain joins TRBV10-3 and TRBJ2-1; no clear D. Germline V CDR1 and CDR2: ENHRY, SYGVKD. There are 11 residues in the CDR3. Deletions cut 4 bases from V and 4 bases from J, with 2 bases between.

The gene calls are TRBV27 and TRBJ2-7; 9 bases are a match to TRBD1. Germline V lookup: CDR1 MNHEY, CDR2 SMNVEV (reference sequence). CDR3 length: 18 amino acids. J lost 1 base, V lost 3 bases, and 13 bases had no gene match. Here the CDR3 reads CASSFTGGSLILSYEQYF. Here the CDR3 DNA reads TGTGCCAGCAGTTTTACAGGGGGCTCATTGATACTATCCTACGAGCAGTACTTC.

This clonotype was detected only a few times. V usage is TRBV27 and J usage is TRBJ2-6; no reliable D call. Germline CDR1 and CDR2: MNHEY and SMNVEV (reference sequence). Trimming cost V 3 bases and J 0 bases, with 6 bases left between them. CDR3 length: 15 amino acids. The CDR3 DNA sequence: TGTGCCAGCAGTTTGTACGACTCTGGGGCCAACGTCCTGACTTTC. As protein: CASSLYDSGANVLTF.

This clonotype has a handful of counts. The chain has TRBV6-2 or TRBV6-3 and TRBJ2-3; 9 bases match TRBD2. Germline assignment: CDR1 MNHEY and CDR2 SVGEGT. Unmatched junction bases numbered 4, after V lost 0 bases and J lost 3 bases. This CDR3 has 16 amino acids. For the CDR3, the DNA is TGTGCCAGCAGTTACTCGGACAGCGGGGGGACAGATACGCAGTATTTT. Protein product: CASSYSDSGGTDTQYF.

This clonotype came up a few times. The chain couples TRBV15 to TRBJ2-7; TRBD2 matches 11 bases. The junction had 3 bases not matched to a gene; V was cut back by 4 bases and J by 4 bases. Per germline, CDR1 LNHNV and CDR2 YYDKDF (reference sequence). The CDR3 runs to 14 residues. CDR3 sequence (DNA): TGTGCCACCAGCACGGGACTAGCGGTTTACGAGCAGTACTTC. Encoded protein: CATSTGLAVYEQYF.

Judged by abundance, this clonotype is medium-sized. This chain links TRBV11-2 with TRBJ1-4; no definite D call. The CDR3 extends over 17 amino acids. The V end was cut by 1 base, the J end by 3 bases, with 15 bases between. Germline CDR1 reads SGHAT; CDR2 reads FQNNGV. The DNA for the CDR3 is TGTGCCAGCAGCTTAGTCAACGTGGTTGTGGCTAATGAAAAACTGTTTTTT. This sequence encodes CASSLVNVVVANEKLFF. Full variable domain (remainder filled in from reference TRBV11-2 and TRBJ1-4): EAGVAQSPRYKIIEKRQSVAFWCNPISGHATLYWYQQILGQGPKLLIQFQNNGVVDDSQLPKDRFSAERLKGVDSTLKIQPAKLEDSAVYLCASSLVNVVVANEKLFFGSGTQLSVL.

This clonotype was seen only a few times. This chain links TRBV20-1 with TRBJ2-7; 7 positions agree with TRBD1. Germline loops: CDR1 DFQATT, CDR2 SNEGSKA (reference sequence). V lost 6 bases and J lost 0; bases outside the gene matches: 11. CDR3 length: 15 residues. The DNA for the CDR3 is TGCAGTGCGCAGGGGAAAGCAGGGGGCTCCTACGAGCAGTACTTC. Amino acid sequence: CSAQGKAGGSYEQYF.

In its sample, this clonotype was seen a few times. The chain is built from TRBV12-3 or TRBV12-4 and TRBJ2-2; D gene uncertain. Trimming stripped 2 bases from V and 4 bases from J, with 5 bases between. There are 13 residues in the CDR3. CDR3 DNA sequence: TGTGCCAGCAGTTTATTGTTCACCGGGGAGCTGTTTTTT. Protein: CASSLLFTGELFF.

The table lists this clonotype with a few counts. The J gene is TRBJ2-2, the V gene TRBV7-8; D gene ambiguous. V lost 2 bases and J lost 8, with 15 bases in between. The V gene's germline CDR1 is SGHVS and CDR2 FQNEAQ. The CDR3 loop spans 15 amino acids. The CDR3 bases are TGTGCCAGCAGCTTAATCCTAGGGTCTTTGGGGGAGCTGTTTTTT. This codes for CASSLILGSLGELFF.